The rows below give T cell receptor beta chains drawn from one sample of a study of immune evolution from preneoplasia to lung adenocarcinoma. Generated by immunoSEQ multiplex PCR, the TCRdb table keeps only in-frame clones and is missing some. The data contain some 5,400 clones, around four fifths of them seen just once; the ten biggest clones take up about 4%. The specimen sequenced was FFPE minimally invasive lung adenocarcinoma tissue. These receptors were collected from a person aged 55 to 79 with lung adenocarcinoma. The CDR3 runs from the conserved cysteine through the conserved F or W. Each record gives: V gene, J gene, clone size, D gene, CDR3 protein, CDR3 DNA. A D gene is named only where the DNA matches it firmly. The size of a clone is reported for some rows only, either as once, few or many, or as a class for expanded clones.

v_call: TRBV6-6
j_call: TRBJ2-7
clone_size: once
d_call: .
cdr3_aa: CASRRSSESSYEQYF
cdr3_nt: TGTGCCAGCAGGCGATCTAGCGAGAGCTCCTACGAGCAGTACTTC

v_call: TRBV28
j_call: TRBJ2-6
clone_size: .
d_call: .
cdr3_aa: CASKRRQTYSGANVLTF
cdr3_nt: TGTGCCAGCAAAAGGAGGCAGACTTACTCTGGGGCCAACGTCCTGACTTTC

v_call: TRBV7-9
j_call: TRBJ1-2
clone_size: once
d_call: .
cdr3_aa: CASSFPPNYGYTF
cdr3_nt: TGTGCCAGCAGCTTCCCACCGAACTATGGCTACACCTTC

v_call: TRBV19
j_call: TRBJ1-1
clone_size: .
d_call: .
cdr3_aa: CASSGFLVSTEAFF
cdr3_nt: TGTGCCAGTAGTGGCTTCCTGGTGAGCACTGAAGCTTTCTTT

v_call: TRBV9
j_call: TRBJ2-3
clone_size: .
d_call: .
cdr3_aa: CASSVGGDNTDTQYF
cdr3_nt: TGTGCCAGCAGCGTAGGGGGAGACAACACAGATACGCAGTATTTT

v_call: TRBV5-6
j_call: TRBJ2-2
clone_size: .
d_call: TRBD2
cdr3_aa: CASSWGLAAGELFF
cdr3_nt: TGTGCCAGCAGCTGGGGACTAGCTGCCGGGGAGCTGTTTTTT

v_call: TRBV28
j_call: TRBJ1-2
clone_size: .
d_call: .
cdr3_aa: CASSLGAGRYTF
cdr3_nt: TGTGCCAGCAGTTTAGGTGCGGGTCGCTACACCTTC

v_call: TRBV5-6
j_call: TRBJ2-3
clone_size: .
d_call: TRBD2
cdr3_aa: CASSPTSGSTDTQYF
cdr3_nt: TGTGCCAGCAGCCCGACTAGCGGGAGCACAGATACGCAGTATTTT

v_call: TRBV18
j_call: TRBJ2-4
clone_size: once
d_call: .
cdr3_aa: CASSPLDLKNIQYF
cdr3_nt: TGTGCCAGCTCACCATTGGACCTAAAAAACATTCAGTACTTC

v_call: TRBV28
j_call: TRBJ2-3
clone_size: .
d_call: .
cdr3_aa: CASSFGVGGTDTQYF
cdr3_nt: TGTGCCAGCAGTTTCGGGGTGGGAGGCACAGATACGCAGTATTTT

v_call: TRBV28
j_call: TRBJ2-5
clone_size: .
d_call: .
cdr3_aa: CASSPLEGGAWETQYF
cdr3_nt: TGTGCCAGCAGTCCCCTAGAGGGGGGGGCGTGGGAGACCCAGTACTTC

v_call: TRBV5-1
j_call: TRBJ1-6
clone_size: .
d_call: .
cdr3_aa: CASSLAGDNSPLHF
cdr3_nt: TGCGCCAGCAGCTTGGCCGGGGATAATTCACCCCTCCACTTT

v_call: TRBV5-4
j_call: TRBJ2-5
clone_size: .
d_call: TRBD1
cdr3_aa: CASSLNRGDGETQYF
cdr3_nt: TGTGCCAGCAGCTTGAACAGGGGGGATGGAGAGACCCAGTACTTC

v_call: TRBV28
j_call: TRBJ1-3
clone_size: .
d_call: .
cdr3_aa: CASSLSFGGRGGNTIYF
cdr3_nt: TGTGCCAGCAGTTTATCTTTTGGAGGGCGGGGTGGAAACACCATATATTTT

v_call: TRBV2
j_call: TRBJ2-7
clone_size: .
d_call: .
cdr3_aa: CASTQSFGYEQYF
cdr3_nt: TGTGCCAGCACTCAAAGCTTTGGCTACGAGCAGTACTTC

v_call: TRBV19
j_call: TRBJ2-2
clone_size: .
d_call: .
cdr3_aa: CASNWGRELFF
cdr3_nt: TGTGCCAGTAATTGGGGTCGGGAGCTGTTTTTT

v_call: TRBV6-6
j_call: TRBJ1-1
clone_size: once
d_call: .
cdr3_aa: CASSYSPPGARTEAFF
cdr3_nt: TGTGCCAGCAGTTACTCCCCACCAGGGGCGAGGACTGAAGCTTTCTTT